The entry below describes one T cell receptor beta chain. Antigen: not known. Assay used: immunoSEQ multiplex PCR; TCRdb lists only in-frame clones, some missing. The sample yields 160,000 or so clones, approximately 90% seen once. This CDR3 comprises 18 residues. V shed 5 bases, J shed 0 bases, and the junction held 14 bases outside the gene matches. Germline V lookup: CDR1 KGHSH, CDR2 LQKENI. The data were obtained in a study of T cell responses to AZD1222 COVID-19 vaccine. Whole-study results and caveats: Clonal diversity may have been underestimated, and the donors were mostly white British, with more females than males. Distributed over spike, vaccine-associated CD4 TCRs predominated at 160-218 and 743-854. Reportedly, nearly half the spike-specific TCRs target unmutated variant regions.

Sequencing used peripheral blood, obtained on day 0 of AZD1222 vaccination. J is TRBJ2-5 and V is TRBV18, with TRBD1 matching over 8 bases. This receptor was obtained from an adult in good health. CDR3 residues: CASSYQTGSGGHQETQYF. As DNA, the CDR3 is TGTGCCAGCTCATACCAAACGGGATCAGGGGGCCACCAAGAGACCCAGTACTTC.